This entry lists 12 T cell receptor beta chains sequenced from one sample in a study of blood T cell repertoires in COVID-19. Libraries were prepared by immunoSEQ multiplex PCR; TCRdb keeps only in-frame clonotypes and omits some of them. Of hundreds of thousands of clones in the sample, around 89% were seen once. Sequencing was performed on PBMCs or T cells enriched from blood (not recorded which). All receptors come from a woman aged 25 to 39 who had recovered from COVID-19.

This chain links TRBV18 with TRBJ1-1, with a tentative D call TRBD1 (6 bases). The CDR3 extends over 14 amino acids. CDR1 is KGHSH and CDR2 is LQKENI in the germline V gene. V was cut by 2 bases and J by 5 bases, with 12 bases left in between. The CDR3 loop reads CASSPFQTGTEAFF. The CDR3 region has the DNA TGTGCCAGCTCACCATTCCAAACAGGGACTGAAGCTTTCTTT.

The V call is TRBV7-2, the J call TRBJ2-1; 9 bases map to TRBD2. The CDR3 consists of 18 residues. The J segment lost 0 bases and the V segment lost 2 bases, leaving 8 bases of the junction unmatched. Germline CDR1 is SGHTA and CDR2 is FQGNSA. The CDR3 DNA reads TGTGCCAGCAGCTTAAGGGAGGCGGGAGGGGGCTCCTACAATGAGCAGTTCTTC. This codes for CASSLREAGGGSYNEQFF.

V is TRBV4-2 and J is TRBJ2-6; the match to TRBD2 covers 9 bases. Per germline, CDR1 LGHNA and CDR2 YNFKEQ. The trim removed 4 bases at V and 4 bases at J, leaving 8 bases unmatched. The CDR3 consists of 17 residues. CDR3 sequence: CASSPVSGGTGANVLTF. DNA for the CDR3: TGTGCCAGCAGCCCCGTTAGCGGGGGCACCGGGGCCAACGTCCTGACTTTC.

The CDR3 reads CASSWAGRTDTQYF. In DNA, the CDR3 is TGTGCCAGCAGTTGGGCGGGAAGGACAGATACGCAGTATTTT. V and J are TRBV27 and TRBJ2-3; TRBD2 is a possible D gene (6 bases). CDR3 length: 14 residues. The germline gives CDR1 MNHEY, CDR2 SMNVEV (reference sequence). Trimming took off 4 bases at V and 3 bases at J, with 11 bases between the two ends.

The chain couples TRBV5-1 to TRBJ1-1; the match to TRBD1 covers 7 bases. The CDR3 is 15 residues long. Germline CDR1 is SGHRS and CDR2 is YFSETQ. V lost 1 base, J lost 5 bases, and 8 bases stayed unmatched. The CDR3 protein is CASSLNSMGQTEAFF. DNA of the CDR3: TGCGCCAGCAGCTTGAATTCTATGGGACAGACTGAAGCTTTCTTT.

The chain couples TRBV12-3 or TRBV12-4 to TRBJ2-7, with D uncertain. The CDR3 sequence is 11 residues long. Deletions cut 6 bases from V and 3 bases from J, with 6 bases between. The CDR3 loop reads CASSLYYEQYF. In DNA, the CDR3 is TGTGCCAGCAGCCTTTACTACGAGCAGTACTTC.

This sequence joins TRBV24-1 and TRBJ2-1; D gene uncertain. The CDR3 is 15 residues long. CDR1 and CDR2 (germline): KGHDR, SFDVKD. The germline V and J ends were trimmed by 4 bases and 7 bases, with 16 bases remaining between them. CDR3 DNA: TGTGCCACCAGTGAGAGGAACTCGCCGCGGAATGAGCAGTTCTTC. This gives the protein CATSERNSPRNEQFF.

The J gene is TRBJ2-3, the V gene TRBV7-2, with 9 bases identical to TRBD1. CDR3 size: 16 residues. CDR1 and CDR2 from the germline V gene are SGHTA and FQGNSA. V lost 4 bases, J lost 2 bases, and 7 bases stayed unmatched. CDR3: CASSSRDREITDTQYF. The CDR3 DNA is TGTGCCAGCAGCTCCCGGGACAGGGAAATCACAGATACGCAGTATTTT. Full variable domain (remainder filled in from reference TRBV7-2 and TRBJ2-3): GAGVSQSPSNKVTEKGKDVELRCDPISGHTALYWYRQSLGQGLEFLIYFQGNSAPDKSGLPSDRFSAERTGGSVSTLTIQRTQQEDSAVYLCASSSRDREITDTQYFGPGTRLTVL.

The chain combines TRBV27 with TRBJ1-1; no reliable D call. Trimming took 3 bases from V and 6 from J, leaving 11 bases between them. Germline lookup yields CDR1 MNHEY and CDR2 SMNVEV (reference sequence). This CDR3 contains 13 residues. CDR3 DNA: TGTGCCAGCAGTTTTAACAGTAGAGCTGAAGCTTTCTTT. This translates into CASSFNSRAEAFF.

The V call is TRBV4-1, the J call TRBJ1-2; D not certain. V was clipped by 1 base and J by 5 bases, with 23 bases between them. Germline V gives CDR1 MGHRA, CDR2 YSYEKL. The CDR3 is 18 residues long. Here the CDR3 reads CASSQGPPAPRLFYGYTF. The CDR3 bases are TGCGCCAGCAGCCAAGGTCCCCCGGCCCCCCGACTTTTTTATGGCTACACCTTC.

The chain links TRBV15 to TRBJ2-2, with 13 bases fitting TRBD2. The length of the CDR3 is 17 residues. CDR1 LNHNV and CDR2 YYDKDF come from the germline V gene (reference sequence). Germline trimming cut 7 bases from V and 5 bases from J; bases unmatched to any gene: 10. DNA of the CDR3: TGTGCCACCACCCCTACTAGCGGGAGGGCAAGAACCGGGGAGCTGTTTTTT. Translated: CATTPTSGRARTGELFF. Using reference TRBV15 and TRBJ2-2 for the parts outside the CDR3, the full variable domain is DAMVIQNPRYQVTQFGKPVTLSCSQTLNHNVMYWYQQKSSQAPKLLFHYYDKDFNNEADTPDNFQSRRPNTSFCFLDIRSPGLGDTAMYLCATTPTSGRARTGELFFGEGSRLTVL.

For the CDR3, the DNA is TGCAGCGTTGACCGAGGGAGCGATGAGCAGTTCTTC. Amino acids: CSVDRGSDEQFF. V is TRBV29-1 and J is TRBJ2-1, with D maybe TRBD2 (5 bases). This CDR3 is 12 amino acids long. The germline V gene encodes CDR1 SQVTM and CDR2 ANQGSEA. V was trimmed by 3 bases and J by 8 bases, leaving 11 bases between them.